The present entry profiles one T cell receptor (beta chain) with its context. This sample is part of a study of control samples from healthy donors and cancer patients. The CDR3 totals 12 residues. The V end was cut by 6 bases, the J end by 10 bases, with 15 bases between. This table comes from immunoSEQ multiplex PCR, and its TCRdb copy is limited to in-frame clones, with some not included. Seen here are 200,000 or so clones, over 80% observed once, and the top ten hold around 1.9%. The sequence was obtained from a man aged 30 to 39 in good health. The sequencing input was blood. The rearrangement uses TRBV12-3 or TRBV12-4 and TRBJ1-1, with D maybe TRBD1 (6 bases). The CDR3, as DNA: TGTGCCAGCAGCCTTCAGGGGTTAGGAGCTTTCTTT. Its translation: CASSLQGLGAFF.